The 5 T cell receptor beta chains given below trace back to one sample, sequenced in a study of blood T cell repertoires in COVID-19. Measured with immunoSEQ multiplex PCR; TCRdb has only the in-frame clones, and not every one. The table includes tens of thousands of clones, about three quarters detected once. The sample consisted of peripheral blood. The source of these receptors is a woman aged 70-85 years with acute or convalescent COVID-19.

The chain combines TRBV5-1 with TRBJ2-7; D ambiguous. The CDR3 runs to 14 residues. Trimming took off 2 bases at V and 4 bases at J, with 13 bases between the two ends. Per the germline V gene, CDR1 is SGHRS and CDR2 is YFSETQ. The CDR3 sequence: CASSFGLNNYEQYF. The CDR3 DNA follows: TGCGCCAGCAGCTTTGGGCTAAATAATTACGAGCAGTACTTC.

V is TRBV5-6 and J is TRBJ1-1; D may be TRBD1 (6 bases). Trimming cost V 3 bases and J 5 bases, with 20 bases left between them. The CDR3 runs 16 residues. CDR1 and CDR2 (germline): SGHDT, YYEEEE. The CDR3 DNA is TGTGCCAGCAGCTGGGTCCGGGACACCTACGGAACTGAAGCTTTCTTT. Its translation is CASSWVRDTYGTEAFF.

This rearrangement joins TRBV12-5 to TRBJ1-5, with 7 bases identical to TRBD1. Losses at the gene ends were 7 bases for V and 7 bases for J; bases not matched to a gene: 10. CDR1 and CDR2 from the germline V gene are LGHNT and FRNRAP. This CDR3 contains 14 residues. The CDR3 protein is CASARQGANQPQHF. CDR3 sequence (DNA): TGTGCTAGTGCCCGACAGGGTGCAAACCAGCCCCAGCATTTT. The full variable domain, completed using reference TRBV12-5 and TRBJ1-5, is DARVTQTPRHKVTEMGQEVTMRCQPILGHNTVFWYRQTMMQGLELLAYFRNRAPLDDSGMPKDRFSAEMPDATLATLKIQPSEPRDSAVYFCASARQGANQPQHFGDGTRLSIL.

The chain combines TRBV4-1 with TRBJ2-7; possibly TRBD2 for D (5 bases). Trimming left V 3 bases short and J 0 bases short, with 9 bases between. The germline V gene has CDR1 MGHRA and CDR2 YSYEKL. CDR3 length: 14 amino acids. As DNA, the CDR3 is TGCGCCAGCAGCCACGCCGGGGTCTCCTACGAGCAGTACTTC. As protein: CASSHAGVSYEQYF.

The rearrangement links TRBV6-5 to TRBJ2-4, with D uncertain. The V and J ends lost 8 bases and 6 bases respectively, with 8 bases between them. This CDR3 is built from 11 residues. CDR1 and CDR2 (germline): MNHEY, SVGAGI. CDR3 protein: CASRFRNIQYF. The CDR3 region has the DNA TGTGCCAGCCGTTTCCGAAACATTCAGTACTTC.